This entry is about one TCR beta chain. What it binds is not known. Generated by immunoSEQ multiplex PCR, the TCRdb table keeps only in-frame clones and is missing some. The sample shows tens of thousands of clones, about 90% of them seen only once. Samples of blood were obtained at baseline, on cycle 4 day 1, and on cycle 7 day 1. This sample is drawn from a study of OX40 agonist ivuxolimab in advanced cancers. Whole-study context: The patients got ivuxolimab, which is an agonistic anti-OX40 (CD134) antibody. Allowance was made for prior anti-PD-1, anti-PD-L1 or anti-CTLA-4 therapy, and roughly 40% had some.

Whole-study findings and limits: Some of the lowest clonal expansion was seen in partial responders at 0.1-3.0 mg/kg.

The CDR3 length is 19 residues. V dropped 3 bases and J dropped 0 bases, with 21 bases sitting between them. Per the germline V gene, CDR1 is MDHEN and CDR2 is SYDVKM. The receptor comes from an adult with an advanced solid tumor such as melanoma, head and neck, liver or kidney cancer. Material: CD4+ or CD8+ T cells sorted from blood, obtained in a trial of the OX40 agonist ivuxolimab. The chain carries TRBV28 and TRBJ1-3, with a tentative D call TRBD1 (5 bases). DNA for the CDR3: TGTGCCAGCAGTTTTGGGGTTTGGGGCAGAGCGAGCTCTGGAAACACCATATATTTT. Its protein product is CASSFGVWGRASSGNTIYF.